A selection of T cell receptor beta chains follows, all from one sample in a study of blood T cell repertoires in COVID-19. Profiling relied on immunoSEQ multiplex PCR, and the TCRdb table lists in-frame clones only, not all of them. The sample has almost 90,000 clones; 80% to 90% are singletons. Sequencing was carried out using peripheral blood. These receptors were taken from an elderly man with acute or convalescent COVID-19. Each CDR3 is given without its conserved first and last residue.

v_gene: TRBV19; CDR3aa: ASSDSYNQPQH
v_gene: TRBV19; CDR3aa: ASSIFGLGGGPFNEQF
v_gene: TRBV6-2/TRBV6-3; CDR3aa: ASSYPGQGWVYSTDTQY
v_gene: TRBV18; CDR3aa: ASSPRGFEAF
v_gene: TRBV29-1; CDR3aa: SVPGLAEETQY
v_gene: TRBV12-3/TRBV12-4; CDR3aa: ASSRDYNSPLH
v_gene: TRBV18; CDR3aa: ASSPDADTTYGYT
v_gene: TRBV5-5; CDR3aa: ASSLGTSGGSSTDTQY
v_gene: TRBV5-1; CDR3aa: ASSSDGSSGNTIY
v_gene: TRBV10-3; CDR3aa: AISESGGRNTEAF
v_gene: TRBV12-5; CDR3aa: ASGGGQGNVLT
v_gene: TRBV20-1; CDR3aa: SAGGPDTQY
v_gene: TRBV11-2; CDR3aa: ASSPLDEKLF
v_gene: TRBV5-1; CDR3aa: ASSSRTGYTEAF
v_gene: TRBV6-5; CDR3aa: ASSYASSGASKTQY
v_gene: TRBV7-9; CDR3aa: ASSQPGQRRTEAF
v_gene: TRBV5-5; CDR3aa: ASSLAGTDNSPLH
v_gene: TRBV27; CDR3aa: ASSPQGTGELF
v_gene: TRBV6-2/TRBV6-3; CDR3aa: ASSGTGVGNQPQH
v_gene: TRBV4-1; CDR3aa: ASSQDPGQGASYQPQH
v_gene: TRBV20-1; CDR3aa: SAFAVPEAF
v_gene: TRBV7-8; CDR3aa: ASSPTENYGYT
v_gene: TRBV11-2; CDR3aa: ASSPTVYSYEQY
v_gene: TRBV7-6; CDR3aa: ASSLAQTGVNSPLH